Sequencing of this T cell receptor (beta chain) was carried out in a study of OX40 agonist ivuxolimab in advanced cancers. Germline V gene data show CDR1 as LGHNA and CDR2 as YNFKEQ. There are 17 residues in the CDR3. V was clipped by 0 bases and J by 6 bases; unmatched bases: 7. Using immunoSEQ multiplex PCR, the repertoire was profiled, and TCRdb retains in-frame clones only, with some absent. This sample carries 60,000 or so clones, around 90% of them seen once, and the ten largest clones take around 5%. Sequenced here: CD4+ or CD8+ T cells sorted from blood, sampled in a trial of the OX40 agonist ivuxolimab. The rearrangement links TRBV4-2 to TRBJ2-1; 11 nucleotides agree with TRBD2. The sequence came from an adult with an advanced solid tumor such as melanoma, head and neck, liver or kidney cancer. The CDR3 DNA follows: TGTGCCAGCAGCCAAGATCTTACTAGCGGGAGCTCCAATGAGCAGTTCTTC. Translated, it gives CASSQDLTSGSSNEQFF.